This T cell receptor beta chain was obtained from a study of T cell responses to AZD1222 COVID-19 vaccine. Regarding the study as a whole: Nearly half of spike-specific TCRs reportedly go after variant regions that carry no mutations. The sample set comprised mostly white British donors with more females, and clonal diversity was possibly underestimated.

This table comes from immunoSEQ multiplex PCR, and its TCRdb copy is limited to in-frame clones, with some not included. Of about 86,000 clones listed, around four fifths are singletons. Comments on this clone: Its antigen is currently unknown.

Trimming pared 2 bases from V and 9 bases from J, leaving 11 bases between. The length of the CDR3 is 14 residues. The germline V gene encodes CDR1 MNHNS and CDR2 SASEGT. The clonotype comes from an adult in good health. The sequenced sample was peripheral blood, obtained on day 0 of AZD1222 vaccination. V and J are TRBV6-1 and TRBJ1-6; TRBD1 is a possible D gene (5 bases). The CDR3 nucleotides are TGTGCCAGCAGTGAACAGGGTTTTAGTTCACCCCTCCACTTT. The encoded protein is CASSEQGFSSPLHF.